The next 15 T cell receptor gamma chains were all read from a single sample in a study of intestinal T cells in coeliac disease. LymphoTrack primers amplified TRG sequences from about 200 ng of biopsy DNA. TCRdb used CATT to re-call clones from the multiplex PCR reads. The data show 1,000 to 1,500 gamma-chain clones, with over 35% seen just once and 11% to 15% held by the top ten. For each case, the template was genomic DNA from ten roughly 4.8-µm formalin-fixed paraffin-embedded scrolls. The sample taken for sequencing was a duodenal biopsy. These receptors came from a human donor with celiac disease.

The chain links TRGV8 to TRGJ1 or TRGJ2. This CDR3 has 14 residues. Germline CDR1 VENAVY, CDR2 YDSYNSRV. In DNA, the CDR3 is TGTGCACCTGGGATAGAGAGGATTTATTATAAGAAACTCTTT. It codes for CAPGIERIYYKKLF.

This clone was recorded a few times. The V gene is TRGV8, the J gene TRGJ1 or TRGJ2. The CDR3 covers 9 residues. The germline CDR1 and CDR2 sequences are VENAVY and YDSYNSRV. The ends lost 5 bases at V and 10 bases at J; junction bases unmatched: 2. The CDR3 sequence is CATWAKKLF. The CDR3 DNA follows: TGTGCCACCTGGGCGAAGAAACTCTTT.

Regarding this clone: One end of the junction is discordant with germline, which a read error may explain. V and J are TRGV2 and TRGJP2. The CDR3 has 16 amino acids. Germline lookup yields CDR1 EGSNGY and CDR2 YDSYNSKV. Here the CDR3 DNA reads TGTGCCACCTGGGACGAGGGCCTAAGGAGTGGTTGGATCAAGACGTTT. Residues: CATWDEGLRSGWIKTF.

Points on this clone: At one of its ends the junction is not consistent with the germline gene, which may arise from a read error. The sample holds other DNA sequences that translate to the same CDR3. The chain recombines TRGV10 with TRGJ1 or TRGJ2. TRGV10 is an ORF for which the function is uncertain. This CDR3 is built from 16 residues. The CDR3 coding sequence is TGTGCTGCGTGGGATTATCCCCCTTTTATTTATTATAAAAAACTCTTT. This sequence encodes CAAWDYPPFIYYKKLF.

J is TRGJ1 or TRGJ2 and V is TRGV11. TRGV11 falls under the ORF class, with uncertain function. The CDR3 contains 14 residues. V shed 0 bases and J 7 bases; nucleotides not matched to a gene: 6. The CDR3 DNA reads TGTGCCTGCTGGATTAGGCACACTTGGTATAAGAAACTCTTT. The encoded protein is CACWIRHTWYKKLF.

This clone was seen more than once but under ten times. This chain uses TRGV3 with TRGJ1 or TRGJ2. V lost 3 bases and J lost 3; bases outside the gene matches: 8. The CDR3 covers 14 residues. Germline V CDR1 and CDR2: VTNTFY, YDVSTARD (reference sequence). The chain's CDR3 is CATWDRLFYYKKLF. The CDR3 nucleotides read TGTGCCACCTGGGACCGTTTGTTTTATTATAAGAAACTCTTT.

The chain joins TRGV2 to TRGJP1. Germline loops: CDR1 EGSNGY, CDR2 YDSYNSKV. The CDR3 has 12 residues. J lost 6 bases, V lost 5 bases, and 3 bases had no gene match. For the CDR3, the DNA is TGTGCCACCTGGGGCCCTGGTTGGTTCAAGATATTT. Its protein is CATWGPGWFKIF.

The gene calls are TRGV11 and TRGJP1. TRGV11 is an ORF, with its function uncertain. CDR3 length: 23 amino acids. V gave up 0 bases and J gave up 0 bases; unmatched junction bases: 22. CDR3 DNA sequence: TGTGCCTGCTGGATTAGGCACCCGGGCCCGTACTCCCCTCCTAATACCACTGGTTGGTTCAAGATATTT. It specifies CACWIRHPGPYSPPNTTGWFKIF.

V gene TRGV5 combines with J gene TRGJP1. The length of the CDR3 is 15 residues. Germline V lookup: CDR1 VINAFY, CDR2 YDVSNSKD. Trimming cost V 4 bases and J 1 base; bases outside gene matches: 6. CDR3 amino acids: CATWDDSTTGWFKIF. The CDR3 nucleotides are TGTGCCACCTGGGATGATTCTACCACTGGTTGGTTCAAGATATTT.

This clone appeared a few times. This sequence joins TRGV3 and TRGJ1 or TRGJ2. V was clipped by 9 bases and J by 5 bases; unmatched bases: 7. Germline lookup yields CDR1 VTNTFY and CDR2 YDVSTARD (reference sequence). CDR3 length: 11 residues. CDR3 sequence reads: CATDPNYKKLF. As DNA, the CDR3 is TGTGCCACCGATCCAAATTATAAGAAACTCTTT.

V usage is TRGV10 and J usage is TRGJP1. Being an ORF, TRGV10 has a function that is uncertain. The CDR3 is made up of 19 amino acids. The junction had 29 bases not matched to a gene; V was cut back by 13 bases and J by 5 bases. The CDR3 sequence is CADVDLGPKNIPTGWFKIF. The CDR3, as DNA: TGTGCTGACGTGGATTTAGGACCCAAGAATATACCAACTGGTTGGTTCAAGATATTT.

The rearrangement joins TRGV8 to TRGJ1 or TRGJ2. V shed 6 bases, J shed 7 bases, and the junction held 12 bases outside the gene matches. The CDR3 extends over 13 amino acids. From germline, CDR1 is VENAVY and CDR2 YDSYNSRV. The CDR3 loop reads CATWSHELYKKLF. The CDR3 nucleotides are TGTGCCACCTGGAGCCACGAATTATATAAGAAACTCTTT.

The chain's CDR3 is CACWIGEKLF. The CDR3 nucleotides read TGTGCCTGCTGGATAGGGGAGAAACTCTTT. This chain links TRGV11 with TRGJ1 or TRGJ2. TRGV11 is an open reading frame whose function is uncertain. The CDR3 is made up of 10 amino acids. Losses at the gene ends were 7 bases for V and 11 bases for J; bases not matched to a gene: 5.

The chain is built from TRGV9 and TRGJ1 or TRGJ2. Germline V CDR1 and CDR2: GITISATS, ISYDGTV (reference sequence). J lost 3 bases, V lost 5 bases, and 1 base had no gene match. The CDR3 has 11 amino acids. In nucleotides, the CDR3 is TGTGCCTTGTGGGGTTATTATAAGAAACTCTTT. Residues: CALWGYYKKLF.

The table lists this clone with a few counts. The CDR3 sequence: CALWSLVRGYKKLF. In nucleotides, the CDR3 is TGTGCCTTGTGGTCCCTAGTACGGGGATATAAGAAACTCTTT. The J gene is TRGJ1 or TRGJ2, the V gene TRGV9. Losses at the gene ends were 6 bases for V and 7 bases for J; bases not matched to a gene: 15. The CDR3 runs 14 residues. Germline V gene data show CDR1 as GITISATS and CDR2 as ISYDGTV (reference sequence).